This TCR beta chain was found in a study of OX40 agonist ivuxolimab in advanced cancers. Measured with immunoSEQ multiplex PCR; TCRdb has only the in-frame clones, and not every one. The sample has about 79,000 clones, 94% seen once; the top ten hold around a tenth. V gave up 2 bases and J gave up 2 bases, with 8 bases separating them. Germline CDR1 and CDR2: SGHDT and YYEEEE. This CDR3 contains 13 residues. The source material was CD4+ or CD8+ T cells sorted from blood, sampled in a trial of the OX40 agonist ivuxolimab. The V and J genes are TRBV5-6 and TRBJ2-7; no definite D call. The clonotype was recovered from an adult with an advanced solid tumor such as melanoma, head and neck, liver or kidney cancer. This chain's CDR3 is CASSFGVTYEQYF. The CDR3 DNA follows: TGTGCCAGCAGCTTTGGGGTAACCTACGAGCAGTACTTC.